This TCR beta chain appears in the sequencing data of a study of cytomegalovirus exposure and HLA in healthy donors. The CDR3 is 13 amino acids. The germline gives CDR1 SGHRS, CDR2 YFSETQ. In the case of this clone: At one boundary the junction diverges from the germline segment, which might be a read error.

The PCR was carried out with 60 Vbeta primers and 13 Jbeta primers. As handled by the study authors: About 10 million shared chains were among about 80 million unique TCR beta chains counted in a later analysis. Some clones are missing from TCRdb's copy, which holds only in-frame ones; the method was immunoSEQ multiplex PCR. D and trimming were read from the DNA, whereas the V and J calls and clone size are those reported in that table. The sample includes tens of thousands of clones, 72% seen only once; the top ten take around 8.4%. This sequence was found in a woman aged 45-59 years in good health and CMV-seronegative. The rearrangement links TRBV5-1 to TRBJ1-2; the match to TRBD1 covers 8 bases. The specimen was PBMCs. Written as DNA, the CDR3 is TGCGCCAGCAGCTTCGACAGGGGCTATAGCTACACCTTC. The encoded protein is CASSFDRGYSYTF.